The 22 T cell receptor beta chains given below trace back to one sample, sequenced in a study of beta chain features in type 1 diabetes. As every portion of the isolated RNA was reverse transcribed, the sequencing read expressed TCRB transcripts. Profiled with immunoSEQ multiplex PCR; TCRdb holds only in-frame clones, not every one. Seen here are about 240,000 clones, about 26% observed once, and the top ten hold approximately 4%. The sequencing sample was made of central memory CD4+ T cells from blood. The origin of the receptors is a man under 40 in good health.

This clone was observed a handful of times. The J gene is TRBJ1-2, the V gene TRBV6-6, with TRBD1 as a possible D gene (5 bases). V lost 7 bases and J 2 bases, leaving 11 bases between the germline ends. Germline V gene lookup returns CDR1 MNHNY and CDR2 SVGAGI (reference sequence). The CDR3 loop spans 13 amino acids. DNA of the CDR3: TGTGCCAGCACCAGGGCCCAGAACTATGGCTACACCTTC. Translation gives CASTRAQNYGYTF.

The chain links TRBV6-5 to TRBJ2-2; TRBD2 matches 8 bases. There are 14 residues in the CDR3. With V trimmed by 7 bases and J by 4 bases, 5 bases remained unmatched. The germline gives CDR1 MNHEY, CDR2 SVGAGI. The CDR3 DNA reads TGTGCCAGCACGGGACTAGACGTCACCGGGGAGCTGTTTTTT. It codes for CASTGLDVTGELFF.

The chain recombines TRBV29-1 with TRBJ1-2; perhaps TRBD1 as D (5 bases). The CDR3 is made up of 14 amino acids. Trimming shortened V by 5 bases and J by 5 bases, and 18 bases separated the two germline ends. Per germline, CDR1 SQVTM and CDR2 ANQGSEA. This chain's CDR3 is CSVNNFGTDYGYTF. As DNA, the CDR3 is TGCAGCGTTAATAACTTCGGGACCGATTATGGCTACACCTTC.

This chain joins TRBV28 and TRBJ2-7, with 10 bases lining up with TRBD1. The CDR3 has 13 amino acids. Germline V gives CDR1 MDHEN, CDR2 SYDVKM. The V gene end was trimmed by 10 bases and the J gene end by 4 bases; junction bases not matched to a gene: 7. CDR3 region: CATAPGQGYEQYF. CDR3 DNA sequence: TGTGCCACCGCCCCGGGACAGGGGTACGAGCAGTACTTC.

This chain connects TRBV7-9 to TRBJ2-5; TRBD2 matches at 11 bases. The ends lost 5 bases at V and 3 bases at J; junction bases unmatched: 5. Germline V gene data show CDR1 as SEHNR and CDR2 as FQNEAQ (reference sequence). The CDR3 runs to 15 residues. CDR3 sequence (DNA): TGTGCCAGCAGCCCCGGGACTAGCGGAAAAGAGACCCAGTACTTC. Translating gives CASSPGTSGKETQYF.

This clone was found a few times. The genes are TRBV27 and TRBJ2-3; maybe TRBD2 (5 bases). Germline CDR1 reads MNHEY; CDR2 reads SMNVEV (reference sequence). The CDR3 totals 16 residues. The ends were cut back, 5 bases at V and 1 base at J, with 16 bases in the middle. CDR3 coding DNA: TGTGCCAGCAGTGTAACTAGTACGAGGGGCACAGATACGCAGTATTTT. Its translation is CASSVTSTRGTDTQYF.

This chain links TRBV6-5 with TRBJ1-1; maybe TRBD1 (5 bases). Trimming left V 8 bases short and J 11 bases short, with 21 bases between. In germline, CDR1 is MNHEY, CDR2 SVGAGI. The length of the CDR3 is 13 residues. For the CDR3, the DNA is TGTGCCAGCCGGGCCGGGGGATTGTTGTTTGCTTTCTTT. Its protein product is CASRAGGLLFAFF.

This clone was recorded at least ten times. The CDR3 region has the DNA TGTGCCAGCAGCTTCAGCAATGAGCAGTTCTTC. It translates to CASSFSNEQFF. The chain links TRBV7-6 to TRBJ2-1; D gene ambiguous. Trimming stripped 3 bases from V and 6 bases from J, with 3 bases between. Germline V gives CDR1 SGHVS, CDR2 FNYEAQ. The CDR3 is 11 residues long.

This rearrangement joins TRBV7-8 to TRBJ1-3; the D gene is possibly TRBD1 (6 bases). There are 15 residues in the CDR3. Trimming pared 3 bases from V and 6 bases from J, leaving 15 bases between. Germline V gene sequence: CDR1 SGHVS, CDR2 FQNEAQ. CDR3 loop: CASSFRDRFENTIYF. CDR3 nucleotides: TGTGCCAGCAGCTTCCGAGACAGGTTCGAAAACACCATATATTTT.

The chain combines TRBV27 with TRBJ2-1, with D hard to call. The V end lost 3 bases, the J end lost 7 bases, and 13 bases lay between the germline ends. The germline V gene encodes CDR1 MNHEY and CDR2 SMNVEV (reference sequence). The CDR3 totals 14 residues. In DNA form, the CDR3 reads TGTGCCAGCAGTTTGTTAGGAAGGGCTAATGAGCAGTTCTTC. It codes for CASSLLGRANEQFF.

The rearrangement links TRBV5-1 to TRBJ2-1, with D possibly being TRBD1 (5 bases). The V gene lost 5 bases and the J gene lost 6 bases, with 6 bases spanning the gap. The germline CDR1 and CDR2 sequences are SGHRS and YFSETQ. The CDR3 totals 11 residues. DNA of the CDR3: TGCGCCAGCAGACAGGTCAATGAGCAGTTCTTC. Protein sequence: CASRQVNEQFF. The full variable domain, completed using reference TRBV5-1 and TRBJ2-1, is KAGVTQTPRYLIKTRGQQVTLSCSPISGHRSVSWYQQTPGQGLQFLFEYFSETQRNKGNFPGRFSGRQFSNSRSEMNVSTLELGDSALYLCASRQVNEQFFGPGTRLTVL.

V usage is TRBV6-5 and J usage is TRBJ2-2, with 7 bases that match TRBD1. Trimming removed 6 bases from V and 1 base from J; junction bases left unmatched: 5. Per germline, CDR1 MNHEY and CDR2 SVGAGI. CDR3 length: 15 residues. The CDR3 region has the DNA TGTGCCAGCAGCCCCCGGACAGGGAACACCGGGGAGCTGTTTTTT. Its translation is CASSPRTGNTGELFF.

This clone has only a few counts. The V call is TRBV29-1, the J call TRBJ1-1; TRBD1 is a possible D gene (5 bases). From germline, CDR1 is SQVTM and CDR2 ANQGSEA. The CDR3 has 14 residues. V lost 4 bases to trimming and J lost 4 bases, with 16 bases between them. For the CDR3, the DNA is TGCAGCGTTGCGCCGAAGGTCGGGGCCACTGAAGCTTTCTTT. This translates into CSVAPKVGATEAFF.

This clone was seen only once. V gene TRBV5-1 combines with J gene TRBJ1-1; TRBD1 matches at 10 bases. The CDR3 consists of 14 residues. V lost 7 bases to trimming and J lost 6 bases; unmatched junction nucleotides: 9. The germline CDR1 and CDR2 sequences are SGHRS and YFSETQ. The CDR3 sequence: CASGKTGGGSEAFF. The CDR3 DNA reads TGCGCCAGCGGAAAGACAGGGGGCGGCTCTGAAGCTTTCTTT.

The chain couples TRBV2 to TRBJ1-2, with a tentative D call TRBD1 (5 bases). V gave up 2 bases and J gave up 2 bases, with 9 bases separating them. The CDR3 has 14 residues. Germline loops: CDR1 SNHLY, CDR2 FYNNEI. CDR3 in DNA: TGTGCCAGCAGTGAACAGGGAGTAAACTATGGCTACACCTTC. This sequence encodes CASSEQGVNYGYTF.

This clone was counted a few times. The sample has other DNA sequences that encode this CDR3 too. The chain is built from TRBV7-2 and TRBJ2-7; D ambiguous. Germline CDR1 reads SGHTA; CDR2 reads FQGNSA. V was clipped by 3 bases and J by 2 bases, with 5 bases between them. There are 12 residues in the CDR3. CDR3 in DNA: TGTGCCAGCAGCTTGGTTCCCTACGAGCAGTACTTC. The encoded protein is CASSLVPYEQYF. Full variable domain (remainder filled in from reference TRBV7-2 and TRBJ2-7): GAGVSQSPSNKVTEKGKDVELRCDPISGHTALYWYRQSLGQGLEFLIYFQGNSAPDKSGLPSDRFSAERTGGSVSTLTIQRTQQEDSAVYLCASSLVPYEQYFGPGTRLTVT.

This clone was seen a handful of times. This chain uses TRBV2 with TRBJ1-6, with 9 bases identical to TRBD1. CDR1 and CDR2 from the germline V gene are SNHLY and FYNNEI. The ends lost 8 bases at V and 5 bases at J; junction bases unmatched: 13. CDR3 length equals 17 residues. CDR3 sequence reads: CASDGGRTGANNSPLHF. For the CDR3, the DNA is TGTGCCAGCGACGGAGGGAGGACAGGGGCGAATAATTCACCCCTCCACTTT.

The chain combines TRBV14 with TRBJ2-5, with D possibly being TRBD2 (6 bases). Trimming cost V 0 bases and J 2 bases, with 7 bases left between them. The CDR3 extends over 14 amino acids. Germline V gene sequence: CDR1 SGHDN, CDR2 FVKESK. CDR3 residues: CASSQDRGQETQYF. The CDR3 DNA is TGTGCCAGCAGCCAAGATCGGGGGCAAGAGACCCAGTACTTC.

The CDR3 DNA sequence: TGTGCCAGCAGCGAGGGACGGAGTAGCAATCAGCCCCAGCATTTT. Amino acids: CASSEGRSSNQPQHF. The V and J genes are TRBV9 and TRBJ1-5; D may be TRBD1 (5 bases). The CDR3 extends over 15 amino acids. V lost 3 bases to trimming and J lost 0 bases, with 10 bases between them. CDR1 and CDR2 from the germline V gene are SGDLS and YYNGEE.

The CDR3 DNA sequence: TGCAGCGTTGTAGGGTACCTGAACACCGGGGAGCTGTTTTTT. As protein: CSVVGYLNTGELFF. V gene TRBV29-1 combines with J gene TRBJ2-2, with D hard to call. The CDR3 contains 14 residues. From germline, CDR1 is SQVTM and CDR2 ANQGSEA. V dropped 4 bases and J dropped 1 base, with 10 bases sitting between them.

This sequence joins TRBV6-6 and TRBJ2-7; D unclear. From germline, CDR1 is MNHNY and CDR2 SVGAGI (reference sequence). This CDR3 has 12 residues. V lost 4 bases to trimming and J lost 4 bases, with 8 bases between them. CDR3 sequence: CASSSVNYEQYF. Written as DNA, the CDR3 is TGTGCCAGCAGTTCCGTGAATTACGAGCAGTACTTC.

The chain joins TRBV5-1 to TRBJ2-1; 8 bases line up with TRBD1. V lost 4 bases, J lost 6 bases, and 12 bases stayed unmatched. The CDR3 spans 16 residues. Germline V CDR1 and CDR2: SGHRS, YFSETQ. This CDR3 reads CASSPVGTGQVNEQFF. The CDR3 nucleotides read TGCGCCAGCAGCCCAGTAGGGACAGGTCAAGTCAATGAGCAGTTCTTC.